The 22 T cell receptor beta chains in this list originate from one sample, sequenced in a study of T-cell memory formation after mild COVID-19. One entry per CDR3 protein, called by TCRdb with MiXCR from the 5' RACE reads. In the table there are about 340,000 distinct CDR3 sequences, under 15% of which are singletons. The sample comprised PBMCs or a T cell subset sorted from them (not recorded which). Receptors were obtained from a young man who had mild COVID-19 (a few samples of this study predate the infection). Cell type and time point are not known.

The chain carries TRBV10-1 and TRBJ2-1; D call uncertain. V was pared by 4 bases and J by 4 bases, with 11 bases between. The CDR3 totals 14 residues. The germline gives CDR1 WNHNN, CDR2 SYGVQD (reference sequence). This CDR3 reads CASSGGIAYNEQFF. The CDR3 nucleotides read TGCGCCAGCAGTGGGGGAATTGCGTACAATGAGCAGTTCTTC.

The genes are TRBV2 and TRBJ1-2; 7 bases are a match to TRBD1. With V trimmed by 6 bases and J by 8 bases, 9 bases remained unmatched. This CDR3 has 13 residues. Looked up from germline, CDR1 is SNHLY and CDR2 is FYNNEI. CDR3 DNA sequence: TGTGCCAGCAGACCGACAGGGCGGACCGGCTACACCTTC. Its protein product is CASRPTGRTGYTF.

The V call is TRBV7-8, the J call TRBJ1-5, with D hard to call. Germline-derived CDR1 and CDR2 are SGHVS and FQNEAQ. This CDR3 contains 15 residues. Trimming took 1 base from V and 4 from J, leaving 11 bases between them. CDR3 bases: TGTGCCAGCAGCTTAGGGAGACCGCCTAATCAGCCCCAGCATTTT. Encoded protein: CASSLGRPPNQPQHF.

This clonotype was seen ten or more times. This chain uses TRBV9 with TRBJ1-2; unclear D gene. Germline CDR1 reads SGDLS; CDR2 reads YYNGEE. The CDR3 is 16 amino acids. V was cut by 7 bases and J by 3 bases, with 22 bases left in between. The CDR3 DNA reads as TGTGCCAGCTCCCTGGGAGGGTGGAGATTCGACTATGGCTACACCTTC. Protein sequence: CASSLGGWRFDYGYTF.

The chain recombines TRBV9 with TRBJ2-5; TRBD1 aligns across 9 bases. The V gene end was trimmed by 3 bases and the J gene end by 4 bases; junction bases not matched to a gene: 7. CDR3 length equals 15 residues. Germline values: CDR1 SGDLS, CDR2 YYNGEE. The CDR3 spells CASSALQGAGETQYF. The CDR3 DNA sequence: TGTGCCAGCAGCGCCTTACAGGGGGCCGGAGAGACCCAGTACTTC.

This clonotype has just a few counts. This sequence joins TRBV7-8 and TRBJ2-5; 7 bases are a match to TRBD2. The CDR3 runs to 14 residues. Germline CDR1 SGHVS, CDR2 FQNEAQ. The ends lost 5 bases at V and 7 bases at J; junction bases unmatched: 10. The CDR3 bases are TGTGCCAGCAGCCTAGTAGCGGGTTATCGGACCCAGTACTTC. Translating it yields CASSLVAGYRTQYF.

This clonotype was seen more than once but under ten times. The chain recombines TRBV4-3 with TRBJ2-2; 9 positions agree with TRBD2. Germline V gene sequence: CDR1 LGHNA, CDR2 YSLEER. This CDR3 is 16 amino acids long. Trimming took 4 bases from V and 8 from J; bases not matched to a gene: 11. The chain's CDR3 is CASSLQARGGTGELFF. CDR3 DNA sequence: TGCGCCAGCAGCCTGCAAGCGCGGGGGGGTACTGGGGAGCTGTTTTTT.

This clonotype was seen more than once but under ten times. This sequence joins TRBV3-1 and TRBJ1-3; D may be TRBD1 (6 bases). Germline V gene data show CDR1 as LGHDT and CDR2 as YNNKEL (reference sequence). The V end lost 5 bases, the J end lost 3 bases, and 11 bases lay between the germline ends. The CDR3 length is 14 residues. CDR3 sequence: CASSNTGIGNTIYF. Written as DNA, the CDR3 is TGTGCCAGCAGCAACACAGGGATTGGAAACACCATATATTTT.

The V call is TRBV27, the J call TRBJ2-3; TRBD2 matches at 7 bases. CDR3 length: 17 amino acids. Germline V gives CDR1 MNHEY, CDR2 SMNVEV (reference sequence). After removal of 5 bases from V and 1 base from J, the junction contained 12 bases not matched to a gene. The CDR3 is CASSPLPERGGTDTQYF. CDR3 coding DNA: TGTGCCAGCAGTCCCCTCCCGGAGCGGGGAGGCACAGATACGCAGTATTTT.

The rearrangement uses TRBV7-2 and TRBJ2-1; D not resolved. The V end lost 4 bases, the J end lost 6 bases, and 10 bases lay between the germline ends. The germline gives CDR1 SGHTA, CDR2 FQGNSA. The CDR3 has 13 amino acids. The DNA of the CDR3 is TGTGCCAGCAGCTACGCAAAGAGCAATGAGCAGTTCTTC. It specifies CASSYAKSNEQFF.

In DNA, the CDR3 is TGCAGTGCTAGAGATGGGACGGTCTACGAGCAGTACGTC. Translation: CSARDGTVYEQYV. The V and J genes are TRBV20-1 and TRBJ2-7; perhaps D is TRBD1 or TRBD2 (5 bases each). V lost 0 bases to trimming and J lost 3 bases, with 9 bases between them. This CDR3 has 13 amino acids. CDR1 is DFQATT and CDR2 is SNEGSKA in the germline V gene (reference sequence).

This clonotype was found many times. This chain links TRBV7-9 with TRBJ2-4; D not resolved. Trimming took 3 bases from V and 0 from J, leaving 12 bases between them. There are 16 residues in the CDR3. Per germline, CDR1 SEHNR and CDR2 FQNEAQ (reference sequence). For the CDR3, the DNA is TGTGCCAGCAGCTTCCCTTCCCCCCTAGCCAAAAACATTCAGTACTTC. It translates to CASSFPSPLAKNIQYF.

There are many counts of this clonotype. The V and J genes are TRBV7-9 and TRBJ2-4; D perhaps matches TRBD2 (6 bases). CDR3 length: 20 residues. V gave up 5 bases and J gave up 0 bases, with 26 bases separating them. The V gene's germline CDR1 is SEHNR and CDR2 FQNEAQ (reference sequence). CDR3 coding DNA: TGTGCCAGCAGCCCCCTGGGACTGGAGTTGAATGTTCTAGCCAAAAACATTCAGTACTTC. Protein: CASSPLGLELNVLAKNIQYF.

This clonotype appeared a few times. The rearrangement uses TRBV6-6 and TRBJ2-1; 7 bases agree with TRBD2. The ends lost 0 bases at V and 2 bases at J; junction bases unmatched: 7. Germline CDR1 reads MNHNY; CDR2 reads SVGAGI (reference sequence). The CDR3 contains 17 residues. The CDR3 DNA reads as TGTGCCAGCAGTTACTCACTAGCGACTCCCGCCTACAATGAGCAGTTCTTC. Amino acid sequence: CASSYSLATPAYNEQFF.

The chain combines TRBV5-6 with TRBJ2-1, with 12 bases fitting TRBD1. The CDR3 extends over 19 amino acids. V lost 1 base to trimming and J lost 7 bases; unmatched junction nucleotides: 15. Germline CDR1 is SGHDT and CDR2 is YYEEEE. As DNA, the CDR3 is TGTGCCAGCAGCTTGCGGATCGGGACAGGGGGCGGCGGACCTAATGAGCAGTTCTTC. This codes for CASSLRIGTGGGGPNEQFF.

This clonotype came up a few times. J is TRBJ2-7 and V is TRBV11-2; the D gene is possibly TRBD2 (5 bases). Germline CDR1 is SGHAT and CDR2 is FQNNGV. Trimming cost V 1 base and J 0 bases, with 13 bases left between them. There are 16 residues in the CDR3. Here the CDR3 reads CASSLGCIRDSYEQYV. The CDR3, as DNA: TGTGCCAGCAGCTTAGGATGCATCCGGGACTCCTACGAGCAGTACGTC.

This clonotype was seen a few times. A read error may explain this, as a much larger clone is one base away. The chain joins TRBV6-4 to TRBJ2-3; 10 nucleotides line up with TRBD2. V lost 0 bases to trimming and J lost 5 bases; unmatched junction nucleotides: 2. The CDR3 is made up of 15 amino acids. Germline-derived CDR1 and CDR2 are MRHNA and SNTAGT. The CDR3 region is CASSDSSGGGDTQYF. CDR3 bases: TGTGCCAGCAGTGACTCGAGCGGGGGGGGAGATACGCAGTATTTT.

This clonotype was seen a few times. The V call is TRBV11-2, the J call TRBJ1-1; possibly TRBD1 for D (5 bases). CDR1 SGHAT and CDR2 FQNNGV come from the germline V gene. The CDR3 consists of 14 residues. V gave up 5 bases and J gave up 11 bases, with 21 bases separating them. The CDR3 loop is CASSTSVLTVMAFF. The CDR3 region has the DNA TGTGCCAGCAGCACTAGTGTTCTGACAGTTATGGCTTTCTTT. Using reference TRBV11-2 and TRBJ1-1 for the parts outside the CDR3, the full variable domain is EAGVAQSPRYKIIEKRQSVAFWCNPISGHATLYWYQQILGQGPKLLIQFQNNGVVDDSQLPKDRFSAERLKGVDSTLKIQPAKLEDSAVYLCASSTSVLTVMAFFGQGTRLTVV.

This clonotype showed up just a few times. As DNA, the CDR3 is TGTGCCAGCTGGAGCACAGATACGCAGTATTTT. As protein: CASWSTDTQYF. This rearrangement joins TRBV5-4 to TRBJ2-3; D not resolved. This CDR3 is built from 11 residues. Per the germline V gene, CDR1 is SGHNT and CDR2 is YYREEE (reference sequence). V lost 7 bases, J lost 0 bases, and 3 bases lay in between.

CDR3 sequence reads: CAWSVHLNTEAFF. As DNA, the CDR3 is TGTGCCTGGAGTGTACACCTCAACACTGAAGCTTTCTTT. The chain has TRBV30 and TRBJ1-1, with no clear D. Germline V gene lookup returns CDR1 GTSNPN and CDR2 SVGIG (reference sequence). The V end was cut by 0 bases, the J end by 2 bases, with 7 bases between. The CDR3 loop spans 13 amino acids. Together with reference TRBV30 and TRBJ1-1, the CDR3 gives the full variable domain: SQTIHQWPATLVQPVGSPLSLECTVEGTSNPNLYWYRQAAGRGLQLLFYSVGIGQISSEVPQNLSASRPQDRQFILSSKKLLLSDSGFYLCAWSVHLNTEAFFGQGTRLTVV.

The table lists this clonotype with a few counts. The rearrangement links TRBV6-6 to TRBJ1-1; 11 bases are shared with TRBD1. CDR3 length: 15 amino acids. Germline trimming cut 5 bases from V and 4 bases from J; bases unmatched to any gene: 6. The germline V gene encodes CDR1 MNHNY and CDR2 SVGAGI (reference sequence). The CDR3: CASSMDRGRITEAFF. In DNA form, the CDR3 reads TGTGCCAGCAGTATGGACAGGGGGCGAATCACTGAAGCTTTCTTT.

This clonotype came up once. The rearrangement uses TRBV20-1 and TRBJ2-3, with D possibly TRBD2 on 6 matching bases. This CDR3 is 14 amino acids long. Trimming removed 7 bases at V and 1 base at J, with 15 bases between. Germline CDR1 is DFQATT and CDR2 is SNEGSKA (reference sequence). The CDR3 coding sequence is TGCAGTGTCAGGGCCGGGAGAGGCACAGATACGCAGTATTTT. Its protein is CSVRAGRGTDTQYF.